Shown below are 11 T cell receptor beta chains from a single sample sequenced in a study of blood T cell repertoires in COVID-19. The method was immunoSEQ multiplex PCR; TCRdb's version includes in-frame clones alone and lacks a portion of them. The sample contains 300,000 to 350,000 clones, roughly 85% of which appear only once. The sequencing input was PBMCs or T cells enriched from blood (not recorded which). Receptors were obtained from a man aged 25 to 40 who had recovered from COVID-19.

The rearrangement links TRBV5-4 to TRBJ2-7; D uncertain. Germline V gene sequence: CDR1 SGHNT, CDR2 YYREEE (reference sequence). The CDR3 contains 13 residues. V was clipped by 5 bases and J by 9 bases, with 18 bases between them. Here the CDR3 reads CASRPIKSIVQYF. DNA of the CDR3: TGTGCCAGCAGGCCCATAAAATCTATAGTGCAGTACTTC.

This clone was seen more than once but under ten times. The chain combines TRBV19 with TRBJ1-2; 8 bases align to TRBD1. Trimming cost V 8 bases and J 2 bases; bases outside gene matches: 7. This CDR3 has 14 amino acids. Germline CDR1 reads LNHDA; CDR2 reads SQIVND (reference sequence). CDR3 nucleotide sequence: TGTGCCAGTGCCAGGGGGCCCTCCAACTATGGCTACACCTTC. Its protein product is CASARGPSNYGYTF.

A single count supports this clone. The CDR3 DNA sequence: TGCGCCAGCAGCCAAGATAGGGGGCTGGATGGCTACACCTTC. Protein: CASSQDRGLDGYTF. V is TRBV4-3 and J is TRBJ1-2; 7 bases are shared with TRBD1. The CDR3 contains 14 residues. Germline lookup yields CDR1 LGHNA and CDR2 YSLEER. Trimming at V came to 0 bases and at J to 6 bases, leaving 4 bases not matched to a gene.

V and J are TRBV5-4 and TRBJ1-3; D remains ambiguous. The CDR3 runs to 14 residues. Germline V gene data show CDR1 as SGHNT and CDR2 as YYREEE (reference sequence). V lost 2 bases and J 1 base, leaving 7 bases between the germline ends. CDR3 sequence: CASSLGVSGNTIYF. The CDR3 nucleotides are TGTGCCAGCAGCTTAGGAGTATCTGGAAACACCATATATTTT.

The CDR3 loop is CAISESGTDQETQYF. DNA for the CDR3: TGTGCCATCAGTGAGTCGGGGACAGACCAAGAGACCCAGTACTTC. V is TRBV10-3 and J is TRBJ2-5, with 7 nucleotides matching TRBD1. Trimming removed 0 bases from V and 0 bases from J; junction bases left unmatched: 1. Germline assignment: CDR1 ENHRY and CDR2 SYGVKD. This CDR3 has 15 residues.

The CDR3 sequence is CASSIDAGVMKNNEQFF. The CDR3 DNA reads TGTGCCAGTAGTATAGACGCGGGCGTAATGAAAAACAATGAGCAGTTCTTC. This chain uses TRBV19 with TRBJ2-1, with D perhaps matching TRBD2 (5 bases). Trimming removed 0 bases at V and 5 bases at J, with 17 bases between. Per the germline V gene, CDR1 is LNHDA and CDR2 is SQIVND (reference sequence). This CDR3 is 17 amino acids long.

The chain links TRBV6-6 to TRBJ2-7; D may be TRBD2 (7 bases). The CDR3 sequence is 16 residues long. CDR1 MNHNY and CDR2 SVGAGI come from the germline V gene (reference sequence). The V end was cut by 0 bases, the J end by 4 bases, with 16 bases between. The CDR3 sequence is CASSYSGGGLGYEQYF. The CDR3, as DNA: TGTGCCAGCAGTTACTCTGGGGGGGGGCTCGGGTACGAGCAGTACTTC.

In its sample, this clone was seen a few times. V usage is TRBV3-1 (or the pseudogene TRBV3-2) and J usage is TRBJ1-5, with TRBD1 as a possible D gene (5 bases). Germline loops: CDR1 LGHDT, CDR2 YNNKEL (reference sequence). The CDR3 has 16 amino acids. The V end lost 1 base, the J end lost 0 bases, and 10 bases lay between the germline ends. The DNA of the CDR3 is TGTGCCAGCAGCCAAGGAAAGGGGAATAGCAATCAGCCCCAGCATTTT. Protein: CASSQGKGNSNQPQHF.

The chain is built from TRBV24-1 and TRBJ2-1; D remains unclear. CDR1 and CDR2 (germline): KGHDR, SFDVKD. This CDR3 has 15 amino acids. Trimming left V 3 bases short and J 6 bases short, with 14 bases between. CDR3 protein: CATSDHLGLGNEQFF. The CDR3 nucleotides read TGTGCCACCAGTGATCACCTAGGATTAGGCAATGAGCAGTTCTTC.

Only one count was recorded for this clone. The rearrangement uses TRBV24-1 and TRBJ2-3; tentative D call: TRBD2 (5 bases). Trimming removed 3 bases from V and 2 bases from J, with 11 bases in between. This CDR3 comprises 15 residues. Germline lookup yields CDR1 KGHDR and CDR2 SFDVKD. The CDR3 DNA is TGTGCCACCAGTGATCGTGGGGAGCCCACAGATACGCAGTATTTT. This codes for CATSDRGEPTDTQYF.

The rearrangement uses TRBV11-2 and TRBJ2-2; a possible D gene is TRBD1 (6 bases). The length of the CDR3 is 17 residues. The V gene lost 3 bases and the J gene lost 4 bases, with 18 bases spanning the gap. The germline V gene has CDR1 SGHAT and CDR2 FQNNGV. This chain's CDR3 is CASSFTPPGHPTGELFF. The CDR3, as DNA: TGTGCCAGCAGCTTTACACCTCCGGGACACCCCACCGGGGAGCTGTTTTTT. The variable domain in full, with the rest retrieved from reference TRBV11-2 and TRBJ2-2, is EAGVAQSPRYKIIEKRQSVAFWCNPISGHATLYWYQQILGQGPKLLIQFQNNGVVDDSQLPKDRFSAERLKGVDSTLKIQPAKLEDSAVYLCASSFTPPGHPTGELFFGEGSRLTVL.